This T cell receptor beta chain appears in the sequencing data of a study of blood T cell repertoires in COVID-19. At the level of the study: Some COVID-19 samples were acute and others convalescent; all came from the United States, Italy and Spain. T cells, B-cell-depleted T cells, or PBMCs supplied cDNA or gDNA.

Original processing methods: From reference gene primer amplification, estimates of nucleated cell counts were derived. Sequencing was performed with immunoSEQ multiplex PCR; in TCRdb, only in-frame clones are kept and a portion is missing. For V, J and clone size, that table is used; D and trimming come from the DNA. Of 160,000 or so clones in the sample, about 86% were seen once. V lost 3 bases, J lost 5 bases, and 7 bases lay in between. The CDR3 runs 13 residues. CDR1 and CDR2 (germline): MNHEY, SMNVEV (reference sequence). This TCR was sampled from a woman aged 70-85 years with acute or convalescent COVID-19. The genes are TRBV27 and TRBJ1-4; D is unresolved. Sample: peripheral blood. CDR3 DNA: TGTGCCAGCAGTTTTTTACGGAATGAAAAACTGTTTTTT. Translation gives CASSFLRNEKLFF.